This T cell receptor beta chain was sequenced during a study of blood T cell repertoires in COVID-19. At the level of the study: PBMCs, B-cell-depleted T cells, or T cells were the source of the cDNA or gDNA that made up the material.

This clone was recorded once. Assay: immunoSEQ multiplex PCR; the TCRdb copy retains only in-frame clones and omits some. This table holds under 75,000 clones, approximately 79% found once. What was sequenced was peripheral blood. The receptor comes from a woman between 65 and 79 years old with acute or convalescent COVID-19.

The chain's CDR3 is CASSMGHPRGNQPQHF. CDR3 bases: TGTGCCAGCAGCATGGGACACCCCAGAGGCAATCAGCCCCAGCATTTT. The V and J genes are TRBV7-2 and TRBJ1-5; tentative D call: TRBD1 (6 bases). The germline V and J ends were trimmed by 5 bases and 2 bases, with 16 bases remaining between them. The CDR3 is 16 residues long. CDR1 is SGHTA, CDR2 FQGNSA, per germline.